The 17 T cell receptor beta chains presented below share a single source sample, sequenced in a study of blood T cell repertoires in COVID-19. The protocol was immunoSEQ multiplex PCR, while the TCRdb copy is restricted to in-frame clones and leaves out a portion. The table shows some 340,000 clones, with roughly 80% occurring only once. The specimen was PBMCs or T cells enriched from blood (not recorded which). These receptors all come from a woman in her 50s who had recovered from COVID-19.

The V and J genes are TRBV5-6 and TRBJ2-7, with a possible D match to TRBD1 (5 bases). Between the trimmed V and J ends, which lost 4 bases and 5 bases, there was a span of 16 bases. The CDR3 length is 14 residues. Germline CDR1 reads SGHDT; CDR2 reads YYEEEE. The CDR3 region is CASSQQDIRDEQYF. The CDR3, as DNA: TGTGCCAGCAGCCAACAGGATATTAGGGACGAGCAGTACTTC.

This chain uses TRBV7-9 with TRBJ1-2, with D possibly matching TRBD1 (5 bases). The V end was cut by 5 bases, the J end by 4 bases, with 20 bases between. The germline CDR1 and CDR2 sequences are SEHNR and FQNEAQ (reference sequence). This CDR3 spans 16 amino acids. The DNA of the CDR3 is TGTGCCAGCAGCCTGGCTACCAGGGAAGGTGGCTATGGCTACACCTTC. Translating it yields CASSLATREGGYGYTF. Looking up the rest from reference TRBV7-9 and TRBJ1-2 gives the full variable domain: DTGVSQNPRHKITKRGQNVTFRCDPISEHNRLYWYRQTLGQGPEFLTYFQNEAQLEKSRLLSDRFSAERPKGSFSTLEIQRTEQGDSAMYLCASSLATREGGYGYTFGSGTRLTVV.

This clone was recorded at least ten times. The chain joins TRBV12-3 or TRBV12-4 to TRBJ2-7, with 9 bases aligning to TRBD1. V dropped 7 bases and J dropped 5; count of bases not matched to a gene: 6. The length of the CDR3 is 13 residues. CDR3 coding DNA: TGTGCCAGCACTACGGGACAGGGCCACGAGCAGTACTTC. It is translated as CASTTGQGHEQYF.

The chain uses TRBV5-6 and TRBJ2-3, with unresolved D. There are 13 residues in the CDR3. Germline V lookup: CDR1 SGHDT, CDR2 YYEEEE. V dropped 4 bases and J dropped 3 bases, with 9 bases sitting between them. CDR3 sequence reads: CASSLDFTDTQYF. DNA of the CDR3: TGTGCCAGCAGCCTAGACTTTACAGATACGCAGTATTTT.

The chain couples TRBV10-3 to TRBJ1-4; 9 positions agree with TRBD1. Looked up from germline, CDR1 is ENHRY and CDR2 is SYGVKD. Germline trimming cut 0 bases from V and 7 bases from J; bases unmatched to any gene: 3. The CDR3 has 15 amino acids. The CDR3 DNA follows: TGTGCCATCAGTGAGTCGGGACAGGGCGGTGAAAAACTGTTTTTT. This encodes CAISESGQGGEKLFF.

V usage is TRBV4-3 and J usage is TRBJ2-3; TRBD2 matches at 14 bases. This CDR3 has 16 residues. Germline V lookup: CDR1 LGHNA, CDR2 YSLEER. V trimming: 2 bases; J trimming: 11 bases; junction bases outside the gene matches: 9. CDR3 sequence reads: CASSQQRGTSGSRQYF. CDR3 nucleotide sequence: TGCGCCAGCAGCCAACAGCGAGGGACTAGCGGGAGTAGGCAGTATTTT.

DNA for the CDR3: TGCGCCAGCAGCCAAGTTCCAACGGGAGCCAAAAACATTCAGTACTTC. Its translation: CASSQVPTGAKNIQYF. The chain couples TRBV4-1 to TRBJ2-4; D ambiguous. CDR1 is MGHRA, CDR2 YSYEKL, per germline. The CDR3 spans 16 residues. The germline V and J ends were trimmed by 1 base and 0 bases, with 10 bases remaining between them.

DNA for the CDR3: TGTGCCAGTAGTATTAGGTCTAGCGGGACTAGCACAGATACGCAGTATTTT. Encoded protein: CASSIRSSGTSTDTQYF. J is TRBJ2-3 and V is TRBV19; 9 nucleotides line up with TRBD2. From germline, CDR1 is LNHDA and CDR2 SQIVND (reference sequence). The CDR3 is made up of 17 amino acids. V lost 3 bases, J lost 0 bases, and 7 bases stayed unmatched. Full variable domain (remainder filled in from reference TRBV19 and TRBJ2-3): DGGITQSPKYLFRKEGQNVTLSCEQNLNHDAMYWYRQDPGQGLRLIYYSQIVNDFQKGDIAEGYSVSREKKESFPLTVTSAQKNPTAFYLCASSIRSSGTSTDTQYFGPGTRLTVL.

The chain recombines TRBV4-3 with TRBJ1-6; D is perhaps TRBD1 (5 bases). With 1 base removed from V and 0 bases from J, the gap between germline ends came to 19 bases. This CDR3 has 20 residues. Germline V gene sequence: CDR1 LGHNA, CDR2 YSLEER. CDR3 nucleotides: TGCGCCAGCAGCCAAGTGGCACCCACAGGCGACACCTCCTATAATTCACCCCTCCACTTT. Its protein is CASSQVAPTGDTSYNSPLHF.

The J gene is TRBJ2-1, the V gene TRBV7-3; possibly TRBD1 for D (7 bases). V shed 2 bases and J shed 8 bases, with 13 bases lying between them. Germline V CDR1 and CDR2: SGHTA, FQGTGA. This CDR3 contains 14 residues. CDR3 residues: CASSLWARGDEQFF. In nucleotides, the CDR3 is TGTGCCAGCAGCTTATGGGCCAGGGGGGATGAGCAGTTCTTC.

The V gene is TRBV2, the J gene TRBJ1-5; a weak D match, TRBD1 (5 bases). The CDR3 runs 15 residues. V was clipped by 6 bases and J by 0 bases, with 12 bases between them. Germline CDR1 is SNHLY and CDR2 is FYNNEI. CDR3 loop: CASRVGHSSNQPQHF. The CDR3 bases are TGTGCCAGCAGGGTCGGACATTCTAGCAATCAGCCCCAGCATTTT.

This chain uses TRBV7-9 with TRBJ1-1; D may be TRBD1 (5 bases). Germline V gene sequence: CDR1 SEHNR, CDR2 FQNEAQ (reference sequence). Trimming shortened V by 5 bases and J by 5 bases, and 18 bases separated the two germline ends. The CDR3 runs to 15 residues. The CDR3 region has the DNA TGTGCCAGCAGCCCACAGGCGGGGCATGGTACTGAAGCTTTCTTT. Translating it yields CASSPQAGHGTEAFF.

The chain joins TRBV6-1 to TRBJ1-1; a possible D gene is TRBD1 (6 bases). CDR1 and CDR2 (germline): MNHNS, SASEGT. Deletions cut 2 bases from V and 5 bases from J, with 9 bases between. CDR3 length: 13 residues. The CDR3 DNA reads as TGTGCCAGCAGTGAACAGGGGAGAACTGAAGCTTTCTTT. Its protein is CASSEQGRTEAFF.

The V gene is TRBV5-6, the J gene TRBJ1-2, with D possibly TRBD1 on 6 matching bases. Per germline, CDR1 SGHDT and CDR2 YYEEEE. V was cut by 4 bases and J by 4 bases, with 14 bases left in between. The CDR3 contains 14 residues. The CDR3: CASSDGQKPYGYTF. The CDR3 DNA is TGTGCCAGCAGCGATGGACAGAAACCCTATGGCTACACCTTC.

The chain carries TRBV19 and TRBJ1-1; tentatively, D is TRBD1 (5 bases). Trimming left V 7 bases short and J 3 bases short, with 6 bases between. The CDR3 covers 11 residues. The germline gives CDR1 LNHDA, CDR2 SQIVND (reference sequence). The CDR3 loop is CASTRDTEAFF. The CDR3, as DNA: TGTGCCAGTACCAGGGACACTGAAGCTTTCTTT.

This clone was recorded once. This rearrangement joins TRBV24-1 to TRBJ1-5, with a weak D call TRBD1 (6 bases). V lost 6 bases and J 4 bases, leaving 9 bases between the germline ends. The germline V gene has CDR1 KGHDR and CDR2 SFDVKD. This CDR3 region has 13 residues. This CDR3 reads CATSLQGNQPQHF. In DNA, the CDR3 is TGTGCCACCAGTCTACAGGGAAATCAGCCCCAGCATTTT.

Regarding this clone: A read error is likely, as this CDR3 ends without the conserved phenylalanine or tryptophan. Because the CDR3's place on the DNA is in doubt, the DNA is left out and the CDR3 is given as listed by TCRdb. This sequence joins TRBV7-9 and TRBJ1-2; the table gives TRBD1 as D, unverified against the DNA. The germline V gene has CDR1 SEHNR and CDR2 FQNEAQ (reference sequence). The CDR3 extends over 11 residues, inclusive of both ends. CDR3 residues: CASSLDPQVIL.